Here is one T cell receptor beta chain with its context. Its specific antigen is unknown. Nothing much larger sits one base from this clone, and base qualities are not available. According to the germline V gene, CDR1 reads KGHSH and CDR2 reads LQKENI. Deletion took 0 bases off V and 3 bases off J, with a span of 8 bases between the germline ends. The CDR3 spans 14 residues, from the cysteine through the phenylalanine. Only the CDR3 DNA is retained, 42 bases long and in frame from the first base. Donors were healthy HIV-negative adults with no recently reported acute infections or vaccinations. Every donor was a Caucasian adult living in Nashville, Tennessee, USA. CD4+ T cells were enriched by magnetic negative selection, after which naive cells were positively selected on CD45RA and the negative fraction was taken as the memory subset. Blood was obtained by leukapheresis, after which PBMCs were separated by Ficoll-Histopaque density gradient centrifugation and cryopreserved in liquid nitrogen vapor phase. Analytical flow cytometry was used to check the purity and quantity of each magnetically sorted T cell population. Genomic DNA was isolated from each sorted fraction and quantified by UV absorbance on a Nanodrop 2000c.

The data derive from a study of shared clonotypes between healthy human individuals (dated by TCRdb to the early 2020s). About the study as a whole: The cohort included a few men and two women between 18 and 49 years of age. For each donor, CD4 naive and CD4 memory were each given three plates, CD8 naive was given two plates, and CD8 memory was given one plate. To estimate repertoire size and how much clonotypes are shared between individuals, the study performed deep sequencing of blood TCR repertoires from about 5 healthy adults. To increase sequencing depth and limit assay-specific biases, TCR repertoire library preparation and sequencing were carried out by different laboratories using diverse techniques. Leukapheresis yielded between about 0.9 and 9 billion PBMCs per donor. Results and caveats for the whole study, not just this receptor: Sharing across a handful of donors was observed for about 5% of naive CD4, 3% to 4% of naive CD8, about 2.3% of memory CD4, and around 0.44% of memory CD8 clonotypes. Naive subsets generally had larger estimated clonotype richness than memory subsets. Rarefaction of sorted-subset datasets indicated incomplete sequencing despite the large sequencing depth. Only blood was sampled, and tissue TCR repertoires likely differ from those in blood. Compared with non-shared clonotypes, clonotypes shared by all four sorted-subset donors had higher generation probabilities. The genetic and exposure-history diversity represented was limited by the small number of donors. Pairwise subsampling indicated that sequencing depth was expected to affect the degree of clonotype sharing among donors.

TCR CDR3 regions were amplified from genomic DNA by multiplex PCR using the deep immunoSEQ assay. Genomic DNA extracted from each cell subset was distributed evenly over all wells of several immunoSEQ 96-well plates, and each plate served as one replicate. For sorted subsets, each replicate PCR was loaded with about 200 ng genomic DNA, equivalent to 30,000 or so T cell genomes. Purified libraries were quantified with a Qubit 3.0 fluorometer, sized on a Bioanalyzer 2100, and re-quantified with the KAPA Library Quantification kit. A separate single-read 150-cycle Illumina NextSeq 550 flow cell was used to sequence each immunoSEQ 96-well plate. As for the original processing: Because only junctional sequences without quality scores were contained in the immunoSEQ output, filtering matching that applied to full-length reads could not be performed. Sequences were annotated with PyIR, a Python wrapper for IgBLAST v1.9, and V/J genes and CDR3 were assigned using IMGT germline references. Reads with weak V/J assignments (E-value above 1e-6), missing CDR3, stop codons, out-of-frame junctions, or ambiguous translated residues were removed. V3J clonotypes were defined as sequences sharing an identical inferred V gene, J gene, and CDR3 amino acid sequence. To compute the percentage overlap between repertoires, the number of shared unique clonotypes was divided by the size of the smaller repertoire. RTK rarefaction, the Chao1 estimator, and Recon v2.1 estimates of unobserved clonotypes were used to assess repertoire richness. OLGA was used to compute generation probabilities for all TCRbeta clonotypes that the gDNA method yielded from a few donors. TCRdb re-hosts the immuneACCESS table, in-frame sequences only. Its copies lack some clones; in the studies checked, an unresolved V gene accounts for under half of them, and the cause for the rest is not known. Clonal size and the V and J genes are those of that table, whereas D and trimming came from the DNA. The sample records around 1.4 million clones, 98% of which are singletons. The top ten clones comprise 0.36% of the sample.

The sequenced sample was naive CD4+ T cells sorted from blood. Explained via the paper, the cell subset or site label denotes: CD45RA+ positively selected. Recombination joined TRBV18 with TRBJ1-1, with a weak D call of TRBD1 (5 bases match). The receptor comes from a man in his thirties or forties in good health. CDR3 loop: CASSPPPGYTEAFF. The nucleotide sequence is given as TGTGCCAGCTCACCACCTCCAGGGTACACTGAAGCTTTCTTT.